Below are 30 T cell receptor beta chains sequenced from a single sample in a study of cytomegalovirus exposure and HLA in healthy donors. Vbeta (60) and Jbeta (13) primers were used in the PCR. Profiled with immunoSEQ multiplex PCR; TCRdb holds only in-frame clones, not every one. The sample has around 100,000 clones, 75% seen once. Sequenced: PBMCs. Receptor source: a man aged 45-65 years in good health and CMV-seronegative.

The rearrangement joins TRBV9 to TRBJ2-2, with TRBD2 as a possible D gene (5 bases). This CDR3 is 15 amino acids long. Trimming removed 4 bases at V and 5 bases at J, with 15 bases between. Germline V CDR1 and CDR2: SGDLS, YYNGEE. CDR3 sequence reads: CASSPEEQPTGELFF. For the CDR3, the DNA is TGTGCCAGCAGCCCGGAGGAACAGCCTACCGGGGAGCTGTTTTTT.

The V gene is TRBV27, the J gene TRBJ1-2, with 8 bases matching TRBD1. Germline V gene data show CDR1 as MNHEY and CDR2 as SMNVEV (reference sequence). The CDR3 is 15 amino acids. With 2 bases clipped from V and 7 bases from J, the junction kept 9 bases outside the gene matches. CDR3 region: CASSLIGQGEGGYTF. DNA of the CDR3: TGTGCCAGCAGTTTAATTGGACAGGGTGAGGGTGGCTACACCTTC.

The table lists this clone with a count of one. This rearrangement joins TRBV6-5 to TRBJ2-7, with a possible D match to TRBD2 (5 bases). V lost 6 bases and J lost 6, with 18 bases in between. This CDR3 contains 14 residues. Per the germline V gene, CDR1 is MNHEY and CDR2 is SVGAGI. The CDR3 sequence: CASSSQPGSSEQYF. The DNA for the CDR3 is TGTGCCAGCAGCTCTCAGCCGGGGAGCAGCGAGCAGTACTTC.

The chain's CDR3 is CASSVEGGIENIQYF. The CDR3 DNA sequence: TGTGCCAGCAGCGTAGAAGGGGGTATAGAAAACATTCAGTACTTC. The chain has TRBV9 and TRBJ2-4, with D tentatively TRBD1 (6 bases). Trimming removed 0 bases from V and 5 bases from J, with 12 bases in between. Per the germline V gene, CDR1 is SGDLS and CDR2 is YYNGEE. The CDR3 contains 15 residues.

This clone was counted once. The CDR3 region has the DNA TGTGCCATCGGGCAGACCGGGGAGCTGTTTTTT. It translates to CAIGQTGELFF. The genes are TRBV10-3 and TRBJ2-2; D ambiguous. This CDR3 comprises 11 residues. The germline V gene encodes CDR1 ENHRY and CDR2 SYGVKD. V was pared by 8 bases and J by 5 bases, with 6 bases between.

The chain uses TRBV5-4 and TRBJ2-1; the D is unclear. With 0 bases removed from V and 0 bases from J, the gap between germline ends came to 7 bases. This CDR3 has 15 residues. Germline loops: CDR1 SGHNT, CDR2 YYREEE (reference sequence). CDR3 region: CASSLAKSSYNEQFF. The CDR3 bases are TGTGCCAGCAGCTTGGCAAAGAGCTCCTACAATGAGCAGTTCTTC.

V usage is TRBV29-1 and J usage is TRBJ2-4; 12 nucleotides agree with TRBD2. The J segment lost 1 base and the V segment lost 4 bases, leaving 11 bases of the junction unmatched. This CDR3 has 18 residues. The germline gives CDR1 SQVTM, CDR2 ANQGSEA. CDR3 coding DNA: TGCAGCGTTGGAGGACTAGCGGGATCCATGGGGGCCAAAAACATTCAGTACTTC. Its protein is CSVGGLAGSMGAKNIQYF.

As for this clone: An end of the junction does not agree with germline; a read error may underlie this. The chain employs TRBV4-1 and TRBJ1-1, with 7 bases identical to TRBD1. The V gene's germline CDR1 is MGHRA and CDR2 YSYEKL. This CDR3 contains 14 residues. The DNA for the CDR3 is TGCGCCAGCAGCCATATGGGGACACAGGGGACGGAGGACTTT. It yields the protein CASSHMGTQGTEDF.

The chain is built from TRBV2 and TRBJ1-1; D is undetermined. The CDR3 has 16 residues. Trimming took off 0 bases at V and 2 bases at J, with 13 bases between the two ends. Germline V CDR1 and CDR2: SNHLY, FYNNEI. CDR3 sequence: CASSEAREDPNTEAFF. Here the CDR3 DNA reads TGTGCCAGCAGTGAAGCGCGGGAGGATCCTAACACTGAAGCTTTCTTT.

This chain joins TRBV27 and TRBJ1-2, with TRBD1 matching 8 bases. The V gene end was trimmed by 5 bases and the J gene end by 8 bases; junction bases not matched to a gene: 10. CDR1 MNHEY and CDR2 SMNVEV come from the germline V gene (reference sequence). The CDR3 contains 14 residues. DNA of the CDR3: TGTGCCAGCAGTATACAGGGGGGTAAAGTCGGCTACACCTTC. This translates into CASSIQGGKVGYTF.

The chain links TRBV5-4 to TRBJ2-3; 9 bases are a match to TRBD2. Trimming took 3 bases from V and 0 from J; bases not matched to a gene: 5. Per the germline V gene, CDR1 is SGHNT and CDR2 is YYREEE (reference sequence). The CDR3 contains 16 residues. The CDR3 spells CASSSMAGGSTDTQYF. CDR3 nucleotide sequence: TGTGCCAGCAGCTCTATGGCGGGGGGGAGCACAGATACGCAGTATTTT.

The chain recombines TRBV6-6 with TRBJ1-2, with D possibly TRBD1 on 6 matching bases. The V and J ends lost 7 bases and 6 bases respectively, with 15 bases between them. The germline V gene encodes CDR1 MNHNY and CDR2 SVGAGI (reference sequence). This CDR3 is 13 amino acids long. The DNA for the CDR3 is TGTGCCAGCACTCCCGGGTCAGGGGATGGCTACACCTTC. It translates to CASTPGSGDGYTF.

The chain is built from TRBV2 and TRBJ2-7, with 7 bases identical to TRBD2. Trimming took 6 bases from V and 3 from J; bases not matched to a gene: 5. Germline V gene data show CDR1 as SNHLY and CDR2 as FYNNEI. CDR3 length equals 13 residues. CDR3 residues: CASRRLALYEQYF. As DNA, the CDR3 is TGTGCCAGCAGAAGACTAGCTCTCTACGAGCAGTACTTC.

The chain carries TRBV6-6 and TRBJ2-7; weak D call: TRBD2 (6 bases). The CDR3 is 13 amino acids. CDR1 MNHNY and CDR2 SVGAGI come from the germline V gene (reference sequence). Between the trimmed V and J ends, which lost 6 bases and 3 bases, there was a span of 12 bases. CDR3 region: CASSFGGGYEQYF. CDR3 in DNA: TGTGCCAGCAGCTTTGGGGGAGGCTACGAGCAGTACTTC.

The chain carries TRBV5-1 and TRBJ2-5; perhaps TRBD2 as D (6 bases). The J call may be in error: the DNA end matches TRBJ2-7 better. The germline V gene encodes CDR1 SGHRS and CDR2 YFSETQ. The length of the CDR3 is 16 residues. The CDR3 spells CASSLATGAAGYEQYF. The CDR3 DNA reads TGCGCCAGCAGCTTGGCCACGGGAGCGGCCGGGTACGAGCAGTACTTC.

This clone was observed a handful of times. The sample has other DNA sequences that encode this CDR3 too. The J gene is TRBJ2-5, the V gene TRBV10-3; D possibly corresponds to TRBD2 (7 bases). The CDR3 length is 13 residues. Germline V gene data show CDR1 as ENHRY and CDR2 as SYGVKD. Trimming took off 6 bases at V and 4 bases at J, with 12 bases between the two ends. CDR3 in DNA: TGTGCCATCAGAGGGGGGGAGTCAGAGACCCAGTACTTC. Protein sequence: CAIRGGESETQYF.

Points on this clone: The junction departs from the called germline gene at one end, perhaps through a read error. V and J are TRBV4-2 and TRBJ1-3; D gene uncertain. The CDR3 runs to 14 residues. The germline CDR1 and CDR2 sequences are LGHNA and YNFKEQ. The CDR3 DNA reads as TGTGCCAGCAGCCAACTAGGATCCAGAAACACCACATATTTT. Amino acids: CASSQLGSRNTTYF.

This chain uses TRBV7-9 with TRBJ2-3; maybe TRBD2 (6 bases). The CDR3 extends over 10 amino acids. CDR1 SEHNR and CDR2 FQNEAQ come from the germline V gene (reference sequence). V was cut by 5 bases and J by 10 bases, with 7 bases left in between. In DNA, the CDR3 is TGTGCCAGCAGCCCGGGAGCGCAGTATTTT. Protein sequence: CASSPGAQYF.

The CDR3 loop is CASSLTGVNTEAFF. CDR3 bases: TGTGCCAGCAGCTTGACAGGGGTGAACACTGAAGCTTTCTTT. The chain is built from TRBV7-9 and TRBJ1-1; 8 bases line up with TRBD1. CDR3 length: 14 amino acids. The germline V gene has CDR1 SEHNR and CDR2 FQNEAQ (reference sequence). V shed 3 bases, J shed 0 bases, and the junction held 0 bases outside the gene matches. The full variable domain, completed using reference TRBV7-9 and TRBJ1-1, is DTGVSQNPRHKITKRGQNVTFRCDPISEHNRLYWYRQTLGQGPEFLTYFQNEAQLEKSRLLSDRFSAERPKGSFSTLEIQRTEQGDSAMYLCASSLTGVNTEAFFGQGTRLTVV.

The rearrangement uses TRBV11-2 and TRBJ2-2; 9 positions agree with TRBD1. Trimming removed 4 bases from V and 6 bases from J; junction bases left unmatched: 3. The CDR3 totals 14 residues. Germline loops: CDR1 SGHAT, CDR2 FQNNGV. The DNA of the CDR3 is TGTGCCAGCAGCTCTCGACAGGGGGCCGGGGAGCTGTTTTTT. Translation gives CASSSRQGAGELFF.

The chain carries TRBV19 and TRBJ2-5, with 12 bases identical to TRBD1. The J segment lost 5 bases and the V segment lost 4 bases, leaving 8 bases of the junction unmatched. The CDR3 loop spans 16 amino acids. Looked up from germline, CDR1 is LNHDA and CDR2 is SQIVND (reference sequence). The CDR3 nucleotides read TGTGCCAGTAGTACTGGGACAGGGGGCGCGGGCGAGACCCAGTACTTC. Protein product: CASSTGTGGAGETQYF.

This clone has only one observation. V usage is TRBV6-6 and J usage is TRBJ2-5; D is unresolved. Trimming removed 2 bases at V and 1 base at J, with 8 bases between. The CDR3 contains 14 residues. From germline, CDR1 is MNHNY and CDR2 SVGAGI (reference sequence). The CDR3 nucleotides are TGTGCCAGCAGTTACGCGGCAGCCCAAGAGACCCAGTACTTC. Protein: CASSYAAAQETQYF.

The rearrangement joins TRBV27 to TRBJ1-4; 7 positions agree with TRBD1. V was clipped by 7 bases and J by 5 bases; unmatched bases: 10. The CDR3 runs 15 residues. CDR1 is MNHEY, CDR2 SMNVEV, per germline (reference sequence). The CDR3 nucleotides are TGTGCCAGCAAGGGGAACAGGGGAAGAAATGAAAAACTGTTTTTT. Translating gives CASKGNRGRNEKLFF.

The chain employs TRBV12-5 and TRBJ1-5; D gene unclear. V dropped 2 bases and J dropped 11 bases, with 16 bases sitting between them. The germline V gene encodes CDR1 LGHNT and CDR2 FRNRAP. The CDR3 sequence is 14 residues long. CDR3 in DNA: TGTGCTAGTGGTTTGCCACTAAGAGATAGCTCCCAGCATTTT. As protein: CASGLPLRDSSQHF.

This chain connects TRBV27 to TRBJ2-1, with 8 bases aligning to TRBD2. V shed 5 bases, J shed 15 bases, and the junction held 12 bases outside the gene matches. This CDR3 has 13 residues. Per germline, CDR1 MNHEY and CDR2 SMNVEV (reference sequence). The CDR3 loop is CASSVSGEGVGFF. As DNA, the CDR3 is TGTGCCAGCAGTGTTAGCGGGGAAGGGGTCGGGTTCTTC.

V usage is TRBV7-8 and J usage is TRBJ2-1, with 8 bases aligning to TRBD1. Germline CDR1 is SGHVS and CDR2 is FQNEAQ. The CDR3 totals 13 residues. V trimming: 3 bases; J trimming: 8 bases; junction bases outside the gene matches: 3. CDR3 sequence (DNA): TGTGCCAGCAGCTTGGACAGGGTATATGAGCAGTTCTTC. Encoded protein: CASSLDRVYEQFF.

CDR3 amino acids: CASSLVPAGQPQHF. The CDR3, as DNA: TGTGCCAGCAGCTTAGTTCCGGCAGGTCAGCCCCAGCATTTT. The chain joins TRBV7-2 to TRBJ1-5; no firm D call. The CDR3 is 14 residues long. Looked up from germline, CDR1 is SGHTA and CDR2 is FQGNSA. V lost 1 base and J 6 bases, leaving 10 bases between the germline ends.

The rearrangement joins TRBV18 to TRBJ1-1, with D unclear. Looked up from germline, CDR1 is KGHSH and CDR2 is LQKENI. This CDR3 comprises 15 residues. V gave up 2 bases and J gave up 1 base, with 11 bases separating them. DNA of the CDR3: TGTGCCAGCTCACCAATAGAGGTTAGGAACACTGAAGCTTTCTTT. It yields the protein CASSPIEVRNTEAFF.

V and J are TRBV21-1 and TRBJ2-5; the table's TRBD1 call for D was not verified on the DNA. TRBV21-1 has pseudogene status. The CDR3 has 18 residues. The CDR3 loop reads CASSFPGDRVNGWETQYF. CDR3 bases: TGTGCCAGCAGCTTTCCGGGGGACAGGGTTAATGGTTGGGAGACCCAGTACTTC.

The chain carries TRBV29-1 and TRBJ1-6; D might be TRBD1 (5 bases). The CDR3 length is 11 residues. Germline CDR1 reads SQVTM; CDR2 reads ANQGSEA. Trimming stripped 3 bases from V and 8 bases from J, with 5 bases between. CDR3 nucleotides: TGCAGCGTTGACAGGGATTCACCCCTCCACTTT. It yields the protein CSVDRDSPLHF.